The 9 T cell receptor beta chains below come from one sample, sequenced in a study of T-cell reconstitution after alpha-beta-depleted transplantation in children. Unique molecular identifiers were used to barcode this TCRbeta library. TCRdb ran MiXCR on the PCR reads and lists one entry per CDR3 protein. The sample shows 550,000 to 600,000 distinct CDR3 sequences, around 23% of them seen only once. The sample consisted of PBMCs, mostly from graft donor cells, taken 360 days after TCRalphabeta/CD19-depleted stem cell transplant. These receptors all come from a boy younger than two who had a stem cell transplant for acute myeloid leukemia, so the T cells may come from the graft donor.

The rearrangement uses TRBV4-3 and TRBJ1-1; TRBD1 matches 7 bases. With 3 bases clipped from V and 0 bases from J, the junction kept 16 bases outside the gene matches. This CDR3 spans 19 amino acids. The germline V gene has CDR1 LGHNA and CDR2 YSLEER. The chain's CDR3 is CASSQTLGGGNELNTEAFF. CDR3 coding DNA: TGCGCCAGCAGCCAGACCCTGGGAGGGGGCAATGAGTTGAACACTGAAGCTTTCTTT.

In its sample, this clonotype was seen many times. The chain joins TRBV5-1 to TRBJ2-3; perhaps TRBD2 as D (5 bases). Looked up from germline, CDR1 is SGHRS and CDR2 is YFSETQ. V was trimmed by 0 bases and J by 0 bases, leaving 8 bases between them. The CDR3 consists of 15 residues. This chain's CDR3 is CASSLGRTSTDTQYF. CDR3 coding DNA: TGCGCCAGCAGCTTGGGCAGGACTAGCACAGATACGCAGTATTTT.

There are many counts of this clonotype. V is TRBV7-2 and J is TRBJ2-7, with 8 bases that match TRBD1. This CDR3 comprises 14 residues. V lost 5 bases and J lost 2; bases outside the gene matches: 5. Germline lookup yields CDR1 SGHTA and CDR2 FQGNSA. The CDR3 sequence is CASSPPGQAYEQYF. In DNA, the CDR3 is TGTGCCAGCAGCCCACCGGGACAGGCCTACGAGCAGTACTTC. The complete variable domain, with remaining parts taken from reference TRBV7-2 and TRBJ2-7, reads GAGVSQSPSNKVTEKGKDVELRCDPISGHTALYWYRQSLGQGLEFLIYFQGNSAPDKSGLPSDRFSAERTGGSVSTLTIQRTQQEDSAVYLCASSPPGQAYEQYFGPGTRLTVT.

This sequence joins TRBV6-5 and TRBJ2-5, with no clear D. V lost 2 bases, J lost 1 base, and 8 bases lay in between. The CDR3 is made up of 14 amino acids. Germline CDR1 reads MNHEY; CDR2 reads SVGAGI. CDR3 coding DNA: TGTGCCAGCAGTTACGGCGCGCCCCAAGAGACCCAGTACTTC. This gives the protein CASSYGAPQETQYF.

The table lists this clonotype with a few counts. CDR3: CASSQRDRPSYEQYF. CDR3 DNA sequence: TGTGCCAGCAGCCAAAGGGACAGGCCTTCCTACGAGCAGTACTTC. The V and J genes are TRBV14 and TRBJ2-7; TRBD1 agrees at 8 bases. The CDR3 covers 15 residues. V trimming: 2 bases; J trimming: 1 base; junction bases outside the gene matches: 4. CDR1 is SGHDN, CDR2 FVKESK, per germline. Looking up the rest from reference TRBV14 and TRBJ2-7 gives the full variable domain: EAGVTQFPSHSVIEKGQTVTLRCDPISGHDNLYWYRRVMGKEIKFLLHFVKESKQDESGMPNNRFLAERTGGTYSTLKVQPAELEDSGVYFCASSQRDRPSYEQYFGPGTRLTVT.

The gene calls are TRBV30 and TRBJ2-7, with a possible D match to TRBD1 (6 bases). CDR1 GTSNPN and CDR2 SVGIG come from the germline V gene (reference sequence). Trimming left V 0 bases short and J 5 bases short, with 14 bases between. The CDR3 has 14 residues. The CDR3 spells CAWSVGQGWNEQYF. As DNA, the CDR3 is TGTGCCTGGAGTGTAGGGCAGGGGTGGAACGAGCAGTACTTC.

The table lists this clonotype with many counts. V is TRBV15 and J is TRBJ1-3; the D is unclear. The CDR3 is 17 residues long. The germline V gene has CDR1 LNHNV and CDR2 YYDKDF (reference sequence). The V end was cut by 0 bases, the J end by 5 bases, with 17 bases between. The CDR3 loop reads CATSRDRAGSRRNTIYF. As DNA, the CDR3 is TGTGCCACCAGCAGAGATCGGGCGGGGAGCCGTCGAAACACCATATATTTT.

The rearrangement uses TRBV12-3 or TRBV12-4 and TRBJ1-2; 7 bases map to TRBD1. The trim removed 7 bases at V and 9 bases at J, leaving 8 bases unmatched. This CDR3 contains 12 residues. The CDR3 here is CASTRDSTSYTF. CDR3 in DNA: TGTGCCAGCACTCGGGACAGCACAAGCTACACCTTC.

This clonotype was seen a few times. This chain joins TRBV5-1 and TRBJ2-5; 14 nucleotides line up with TRBD2. The CDR3 length is 19 residues. CDR1 and CDR2 (germline): SGHRS, YFSETQ. After removal of 0 bases from V and 1 base from J, the junction contained 8 bases not matched to a gene. The CDR3 loop is CASSLAPPTSGGVQETQYF. The DNA for the CDR3 is TGCGCCAGCAGCTTGGCACCTCCGACTAGCGGGGGGGTCCAAGAGACCCAGTACTTC.